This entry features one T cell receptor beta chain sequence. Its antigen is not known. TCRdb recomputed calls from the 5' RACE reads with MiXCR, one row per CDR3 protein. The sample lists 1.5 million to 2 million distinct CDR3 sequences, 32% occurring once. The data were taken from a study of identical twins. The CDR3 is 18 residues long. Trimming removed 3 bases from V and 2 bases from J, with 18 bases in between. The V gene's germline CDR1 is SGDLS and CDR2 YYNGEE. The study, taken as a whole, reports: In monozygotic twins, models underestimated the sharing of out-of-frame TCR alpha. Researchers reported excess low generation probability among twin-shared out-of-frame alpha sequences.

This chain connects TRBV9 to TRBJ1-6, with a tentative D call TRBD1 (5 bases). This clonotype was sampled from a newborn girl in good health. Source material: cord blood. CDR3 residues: CASSAGEREGPYNSPLHF. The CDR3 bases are TGTGCCAGCAGCGCCGGAGAGCGGGAGGGGCCCTATAATTCACCCCTCCACTTT.